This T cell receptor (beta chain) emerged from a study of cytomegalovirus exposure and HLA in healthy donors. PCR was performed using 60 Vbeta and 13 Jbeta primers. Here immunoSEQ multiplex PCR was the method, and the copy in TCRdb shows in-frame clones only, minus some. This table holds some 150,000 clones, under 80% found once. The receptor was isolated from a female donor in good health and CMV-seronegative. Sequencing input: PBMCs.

In DNA, the CDR3 is TGTGCCAGAAGCCCTACTAGCGGGGGGGCAGATACGCAGTATTTT. This codes for CARSPTSGGADTQYF. V usage is TRBV5-3 and J usage is TRBJ2-3, with TRBD2 identical over 13 bases. TRBV5-3 is designated an ORF whose function remains uncertain. The CDR3 runs 15 residues. The J segment lost 4 bases and the V segment lost 4 bases, leaving 3 bases of the junction unmatched.